The entry that follows covers one T cell receptor (beta chain) sequence. The antigen is unknown. Time point denoted: pretreatment peripheral blood. This CDR3 contains 16 residues. Germline lookup yields CDR1 SEHNR and CDR2 FQNEAQ (reference sequence). The germline V and J ends were trimmed by 1 base and 1 base, with 14 bases remaining between them. This specimen comes from a study of PD-L1 blockade in urothelial cancer. About the research overall: The study started patients on atezolizumab around 2014, giving 1,200 mg intravenously every 3 weeks. About 90% of the roughly 30 patients were men with bladder-origin urothelial cancer.

Study-wide points: Patients who had durable benefit saw their tumor-associated blood clones expand more at 3 weeks.

The data were produced by immunoSEQ multiplex PCR, yet TCRdb's version contains in-frame clones alone and is incomplete. The data hold about 76,000 clones, with roughly 88% observed a single time. The chain combines TRBV7-9 with TRBJ2-7, with a tentative D call TRBD2 (5 bases). The starting material was PBMCs, obtained around atezolizumab (anti-PD-L1) treatment. This receptor was identified in a man aged 65-85 years with urothelial cancer. The chain's CDR3 is CASSLVAGTESYEQYF. The CDR3 coding sequence is TGTGCCAGCAGCTTAGTGGCGGGTACTGAATCCTACGAGCAGTACTTC. The full variable domain, in which reference TRBV7-9 and TRBJ2-7 provide the parts outside the CDR3, is DTGVSQNPRHKITKRGQNVTFRCDPISEHNRLYWYRQTLGQGPEFLTYFQNEAQLEKSRLLSDRFSAERPKGSFSTLEIQRTEQGDSAMYLCASSLVAGTESYEQYFGPGTRLTVT.